Presented here are 20 T cell receptor beta chains from one specimen sequenced in a study of CD8+ T cells in alopecia areata. Treatment reported: oral pan-JAK inhibitor, 5-10 mg twice daily. Reverse transcribed after extraction, RNA yielded cDNA as the sequencing template. Sequencing was performed with immunoSEQ multiplex PCR; in TCRdb, only in-frame clones are kept and a portion is missing. The data show over 150,000 clones, around 59% seen once. Sequenced here: CD4+ T cells sorted from blood, sampled at week 24, from a patient treated with tofacitinib. The receptors come from a human donor with alopecia areata.

J is TRBJ1-5 and V is TRBV7-9; D is unresolved. Trimming shortened V by 2 bases and J by 7 bases, and 9 bases separated the two germline ends. This CDR3 has 13 amino acids. Germline V gene sequence: CDR1 SEHNR, CDR2 FQNEAQ (reference sequence). This CDR3 is CASSLSSEQPQHF. The CDR3 DNA sequence: TGTGCCAGCAGCTTATCTTCTGAACAGCCCCAGCATTTT.

This clone has just a few counts. The CDR3 protein is CAWSVQGRTEAFF. The CDR3 region has the DNA TGTGCCTGGAGTGTACAGGGGAGGACTGAAGCTTTCTTT. The chain is built from TRBV30 and TRBJ1-1, with 7 bases fitting TRBD1. Unmatched junction bases numbered 3, after V lost 0 bases and J lost 5 bases. This CDR3 comprises 13 residues. Germline CDR1 and CDR2: GTSNPN and SVGIG (reference sequence). Variable domain in full (rest from reference TRBV30 and TRBJ1-1): SQTIHQWPATLVQPVGSPLSLECTVEGTSNPNLYWYRQAAGRGLQLLFYSVGIGQISSEVPQNLSASRPQDRQFILSSKKLLLSDSGFYLCAWSVQGRTEAFFGQGTRLTVV.

The chain couples TRBV30 to TRBJ1-1; 7 bases align to TRBD1. Germline CDR1 reads GTSNPN; CDR2 reads SVGIG (reference sequence). V gave up 0 bases and J gave up 11 bases; unmatched junction bases: 6. The CDR3 spans 12 residues. The CDR3 protein is CAWSVPQGSAFF. The CDR3 DNA follows: TGTGCCTGGAGTGTACCACAGGGGAGTGCTTTCTTT.

This clone was counted a few times. The V call is TRBV4-1, the J call TRBJ2-3; 11 bases map to TRBD2. This CDR3 region has 15 residues. V dropped 3 bases and J dropped 3; count of bases not matched to a gene: 2. CDR1 and CDR2 (germline): MGHRA, YSYEKL. The CDR3 DNA follows: TGCGCCAGCAGCCAGGGACTAGCGGTAACAGATACGCAGTATTTT. Amino acid sequence: CASSQGLAVTDTQYF.

The chain employs TRBV29-1 and TRBJ2-5, with TRBD1 identical over 9 bases. From germline, CDR1 is SQVTM and CDR2 ANQGSEA. The CDR3 totals 13 residues. V dropped 1 base and J dropped 3; count of bases not matched to a gene: 0. The CDR3: CSVEGTGEETQYF. CDR3 DNA sequence: TGCAGCGTTGAAGGGACAGGGGAAGAGACCCAGTACTTC. Filled out from reference TRBV29-1 and TRBJ2-5, the complete variable domain reads SAVISQKPSRDICQRGTSLTIQCQVDSQVTMMFWYRQQPGQSLTLIATANQGSEATYESGFVIDKFPISRPNLTFSTLTVSNMSPEDSSIYLCSVEGTGEETQYFGPGTRLLVL.

The chain links TRBV21-1 to TRBJ2-5; the tabulated D call, TRBD2, remains unverified against the DNA. TRBV21-1 is annotated as a pseudogene. The CDR3 contains 17 residues. The CDR3 loop is CASSKVDRTPYQETQYF. The CDR3, as DNA: TGTGCCAGCAGCAAAGTGGATAGGACTCCGTACCAAGAGACCCAGTACTTC.

This chain connects TRBV30 to TRBJ1-2, with D maybe TRBD1 (6 bases). Germline V CDR1 and CDR2: GTSNPN, SVGIG (reference sequence). The length of the CDR3 is 14 residues. The germline V and J ends were trimmed by 2 bases and 4 bases, with 14 bases remaining between them. The CDR3 loop is CAWSFTGTLYGYTF. The CDR3 DNA follows: TGTGCCTGGAGTTTTACCGGGACACTCTATGGCTACACCTTC. Filled out from reference TRBV30 and TRBJ1-2, the complete variable domain reads SQTIHQWPATLVQPVGSPLSLECTVEGTSNPNLYWYRQAAGRGLQLLFYSVGIGQISSEVPQNLSASRPQDRQFILSSKKLLLSDSGFYLCAWSFTGTLYGYTFGSGTRLTVV.

The chain links TRBV15 to TRBJ2-3, with 7 bases matching TRBD2. This CDR3 comprises 15 residues. CDR1 and CDR2 from the germline V gene are LNHNV and YYDKDF (reference sequence). Losses at the gene ends were 0 bases for V and 3 bases for J; bases not matched to a gene: 3. CDR3 loop: CATSRDLAGTDTQYF. DNA for the CDR3: TGTGCCACCAGCAGAGATTTAGCGGGTACAGATACGCAGTATTTT.

V usage is TRBV30 and J usage is TRBJ2-3; TRBD2 matches at 12 bases. V lost 4 bases, J lost 3 bases, and 5 bases stayed unmatched. The germline CDR1 and CDR2 sequences are GTSNPN and SVGIG (reference sequence). The CDR3 contains 15 residues. As DNA, the CDR3 is TGTGCCTGGAATCCCGGGACTAGCGGGACAGATACGCAGTATTTT. Translated, it gives CAWNPGTSGTDTQYF.

This clone was seen just once. V and J are TRBV25-1 and TRBJ2-5; TRBD1 agrees at 7 bases. Germline lookup yields CDR1 MGHDK and CDR2 SYGVNS. CDR3 length equals 14 residues. Trimming took 4 bases from V and 5 from J; bases not matched to a gene: 7. The CDR3 here is CASSARQGSETQYF. The CDR3 nucleotides are TGTGCCAGCAGTGCTCGACAGGGTTCGGAGACCCAGTACTTC.

The CDR3 is CASSPERGGYKAEAFF. CDR3 coding DNA: TGTGCCAGCAGCCCCGAGAGGGGGGGCTACAAGGCTGAAGCTTTCTTT. This chain joins TRBV13 and TRBJ1-1; perhaps TRBD1 as D (6 bases). CDR3 size: 16 residues. Between the trimmed V and J ends, which lost 5 bases and 6 bases, there was a span of 22 bases. Germline lookup yields CDR1 PRHDT and CDR2 FYEKMQ (reference sequence).

The chain has TRBV30 and TRBJ2-1; no clear D gene. CDR1 is GTSNPN and CDR2 is SVGIG in the germline V gene (reference sequence). This CDR3 region has 15 residues. Trimming left V 5 bases short and J 0 bases short, with 14 bases between. For the CDR3, the DNA is TGTGCCTGGGGTAAACTCGCAAGCTCCTACAATGAGCAGTTCTTC. Protein: CAWGKLASSYNEQFF.

The V call is TRBV5-5, the J call TRBJ2-1; 10 bases align to TRBD2. This CDR3 is 15 amino acids long. The germline V gene has CDR1 SGHKS and CDR2 YYEKEE (reference sequence). V dropped 2 bases and J dropped 15; count of bases not matched to a gene: 14. The CDR3 sequence: CASSFTSGGATVPFF. The CDR3 DNA is TGTGCCAGCAGCTTCACAAGCGGGGGGGCCACGGTCCCGTTCTTC.

V usage is TRBV30 and J usage is TRBJ1-1; no firm D call. This CDR3 comprises 15 residues. V lost 1 base, J lost 0 bases, and 12 bases lay in between. Germline-derived CDR1 and CDR2 are GTSNPN and SVGIG (reference sequence). The CDR3 spells CAWSAPHGLNTEAFF. Written as DNA, the CDR3 is TGTGCCTGGAGTGCACCCCACGGGTTGAACACTGAAGCTTTCTTT.

The chain employs TRBV25-1 and TRBJ2-5, with TRBD1 identical over 7 bases. After removal of 6 bases from V and 5 bases from J, the junction contained 6 bases not matched to a gene. This CDR3 region has 13 residues. Germline values: CDR1 MGHDK, CDR2 SYGVNS. The DNA of the CDR3 is TGTGCCAGCAGAGACGACAGGGAGGAGACCCAGTACTTC. Translating it yields CASRDDREETQYF. Based on the CDR3 plus reference TRBV25-1 and TRBJ2-5, the full variable domain is EADIYQTPRYLVIGTGKKITLECSQTMGHDKMYWYQQDPGMELHLIHYSYGVNSTEKGDLSSESTVSRIRTEHFPLTLESARPSHTSQYLCASRDDREETQYFGPGTRLLVL.

The V and J genes are TRBV2 and TRBJ2-7; TRBD2 agrees at 11 bases. Germline V gene sequence: CDR1 SNHLY, CDR2 FYNNEI. After removal of 2 bases from V and 7 bases from J, the junction contained 7 bases not matched to a gene. The CDR3 length is 15 residues. CDR3 residues: CASSEIAGGPGEQYF. CDR3 in DNA: TGTGCCAGCAGTGAAATAGCGGGGGGGCCCGGGGAGCAGTACTTC. Using reference TRBV2 and TRBJ2-7 for the parts outside the CDR3, the full variable domain is EPEVTQTPSHQVTQMGQEVILRCVPISNHLYFYWYRQILGQKVEFLVSFYNNEISEKSEIFDDQFSVERPDGSNFTLKIRSTKLEDSAMYFCASSEIAGGPGEQYFGPGTRLTVT.

The sample holds a few counts of this clone. The V call is TRBV5-4, the J call TRBJ2-5, with TRBD1 matching 8 bases. This CDR3 spans 15 amino acids. CDR1 and CDR2 from the germline V gene are SGHNT and YYREEE (reference sequence). Trimming cost V 0 bases and J 5 bases; bases outside gene matches: 6. The CDR3 region has the DNA TGTGCCAGCAGCTTGGTCGCAGGGGGCCGGGAGACCCAGTACTTC. It specifies CASSLVAGGRETQYF.

V gene TRBV30 combines with J gene TRBJ1-5; no reliable D call. The CDR3 covers 11 residues. Germline values: CDR1 GTSNPN, CDR2 SVGIG (reference sequence). V was pared by 0 bases and J by 4 bases, with 1 base between. This chain's CDR3 is CAWSVNQPQHF. DNA for the CDR3: TGTGCCTGGAGTGTAAATCAGCCCCAGCATTTT.

This clone was seen more than once but under ten times. The genes are TRBV10-3 and TRBJ2-1, with D perhaps TRBD2 (7 bases). This CDR3 comprises 15 residues. Trimming removed 3 bases at V and 6 bases at J, with 15 bases between. Per germline, CDR1 ENHRY and CDR2 SYGVKD. The CDR3 protein is CAISDRTGGPNEQFF. The DNA of the CDR3 is TGTGCCATCAGTGACCGGACGGGGGGCCCCAATGAGCAGTTCTTC.

As regards this clone: Different DNA sequences within this sample yield the same CDR3. This chain connects TRBV29-1 to TRBJ2-4; possible D gene TRBD1, 6 bases. Deletions cut 6 bases from V and 0 bases from J, with 9 bases between. The CDR3 consists of 13 residues. Germline values: CDR1 SQVTM, CDR2 ANQGSEA. The CDR3 region is CSVRGLAKNIQYF. CDR3 nucleotides: TGCAGCGTGAGGGGGTTAGCCAAAAACATTCAGTACTTC.